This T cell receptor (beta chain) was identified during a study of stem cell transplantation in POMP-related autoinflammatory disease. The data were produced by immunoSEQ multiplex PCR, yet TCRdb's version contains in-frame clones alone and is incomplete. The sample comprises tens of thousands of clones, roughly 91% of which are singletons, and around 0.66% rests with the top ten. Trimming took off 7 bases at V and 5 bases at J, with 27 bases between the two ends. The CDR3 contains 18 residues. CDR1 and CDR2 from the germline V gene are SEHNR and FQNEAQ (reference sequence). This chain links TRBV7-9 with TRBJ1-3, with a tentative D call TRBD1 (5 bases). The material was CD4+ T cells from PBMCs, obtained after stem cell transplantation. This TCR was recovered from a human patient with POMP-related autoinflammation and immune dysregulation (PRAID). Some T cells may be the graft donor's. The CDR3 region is CASTHWGIDVLGRNTIYF. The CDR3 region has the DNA TGTGCCAGCACCCATTGGGGGATTGATGTTTTGGGACGAAACACCATATATTTT. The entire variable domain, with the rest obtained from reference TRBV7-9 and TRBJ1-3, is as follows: DTGVSQNPRHKITKRGQNVTFRCDPISEHNRLYWYRQTLGQGPEFLTYFQNEAQLEKSRLLSDRFSAERPKGSFSTLEIQRTEQGDSAMYLCASTHWGIDVLGRNTIYFGEGSWLTVV.